The T cell receptor beta chain under discussion was sequenced for a study of blood T cells in healthy people across ages. Study outcomes and limitations: More naive CD4+ cells and higher diversity marked long-lived donors relative to aged donors.

In this sample, this clonotype turned up a few times. Its antigen is not known. The second PCR ran about 7 to 12 cycles with a sample-barcoded 5' primer and J-beta primers. Every sample gave at least 2.5 million paired-end reads containing CDR3. TCRdb analysed the 5' RACE reads with MiXCR anew, one entry per CDR3 protein. The table has about 940,000 distinct CDR3 sequences, about 48% seen once. Germline CDR1 SGHVS, CDR2 FNYEAQ. V shed 1 base and J 1 base; nucleotides not matched to a gene: 9. The CDR3 sequence is 19 residues long. The clonotype originates from a man aged 25-40 years in good health. Material: blood. V gene TRBV7-6 combines with J gene TRBJ2-3; 12 nucleotides match TRBD2. Here the CDR3 reads CASSLDILAGGQGTDTQYF. CDR3 DNA: TGTGCCAGCAGCTTAGATATCCTAGCGGGGGGGCAGGGCACAGATACGCAGTATTTT.